These 32 T cell receptor beta chains share one sample of origin, sequenced in a study of cytomegalovirus exposure and HLA in healthy donors. Vbeta (60) and Jbeta (13) primers were used in the PCR. Data came from immunoSEQ multiplex PCR; TCRdb stores just in-frame clones and leaves some out. Of about 100,000 clones in the sample, 85% were seen once. Input material: PBMCs. The source of these receptors is a man aged 25-45 years in good health and CMV-seronegative.

The rearrangement uses TRBV28 and TRBJ1-1, with D possibly being TRBD1 (6 bases). V lost 6 bases to trimming and J lost 3 bases, with 8 bases between them. Germline CDR1 MDHEN, CDR2 SYDVKM. CDR3 length: 12 residues. In DNA form, the CDR3 reads TGTGCCAGCAGGAGGGGGTACACTGAAGCTTTCTTT. Its protein is CASRRGYTEAFF. Full variable domain (rest looked up from reference TRBV28 and TRBJ1-1): DVKVTQSSRYLVKRTGEKVFLECVQDMDHENMFWYRQDPGLGLRLIYFSYDVKMKEKGDIPEGYSVSREKKERFSLILESASTNQTSMYLCASRRGYTEAFFGQGTRLTVV.

The chain is built from TRBV7-3 and TRBJ2-2; 13 nucleotides line up with TRBD2. The CDR3 is 18 residues long. Looked up from germline, CDR1 is SGHTA and CDR2 is FQGTGA. Germline trimming cut 5 bases from V and 4 bases from J; bases unmatched to any gene: 10. This CDR3 reads CASSLGTSGISGTGELFF. The CDR3 nucleotides read TGTGCCAGCAGCCTCGGGACTAGCGGGATCTCGGGCACCGGGGAGCTGTTTTTT. The whole variable domain, filled in from reference TRBV7-3 and TRBJ2-2, reads GAGVSQTPSNKVTEKGKYVELRCDPISGHTALYWYRQSLGQGPEFLIYFQGTGAADDSGLPNDRFFAVRPEGSVSTLKIQRTERGDSAVYLCASSLGTSGISGTGELFFGEGSRLTVL.

The chain employs TRBV7-3 and TRBJ2-1, with TRBD1 identical over 7 bases. The junction had 6 bases not matched to a gene; V was cut back by 5 bases and J by 2 bases. Germline V gene sequence: CDR1 SGHTA, CDR2 FQGTGA. This CDR3 has 15 residues. The CDR3 loop is CASSPTGATYNEQFF. The CDR3 region has the DNA TGTGCCAGCAGCCCAACAGGGGCCACCTACAATGAGCAGTTCTTC.

This clone has more than one count but fewer than ten. The chain joins TRBV6-5 to TRBJ1-6; no reliable D call. Deletions cut 6 bases from V and 5 bases from J, with 14 bases between. Germline V CDR1 and CDR2: MNHEY, SVGAGI. CDR3 length: 15 residues. The CDR3 nucleotides are TGTGCCAGCAGGATGACATCGGGGAATAATTCACCCCTCCACTTT. Protein product: CASRMTSGNNSPLHF.

This clone was seen only once. The genes are TRBV7-9 and TRBJ1-2; 8 bases align to TRBD1. Losses at the gene ends were 5 bases for V and 2 bases for J; bases not matched to a gene: 4. There are 14 residues in the CDR3. Germline CDR1 is SEHNR and CDR2 is FQNEAQ (reference sequence). The CDR3 protein is CASSPWDRNYGYTF. CDR3 nucleotides: TGTGCCAGCAGCCCGTGGGACAGGAACTATGGCTACACCTTC.

This sequence joins TRBV6-1 and TRBJ1-5; the D gene is possibly TRBD1 (5 bases). Trimming cost V 2 bases and J 3 bases, with 11 bases left between them. The CDR3 contains 15 residues. Germline lookup yields CDR1 MNHNS and CDR2 SASEGT. CDR3 nucleotides: TGTGCCAGCAGTGAACGGGGGGTAGACAATCAGCCCCAGCATTTT. It translates to CASSERGVDNQPQHF.

The rearrangement joins TRBV7-9 to TRBJ2-7, with D uncertain. Germline CDR1 is SEHNR and CDR2 is FQNEAQ (reference sequence). The CDR3 extends over 15 amino acids. V shed 4 bases and J shed 0 bases, with 13 bases lying between them. CDR3 residues: CASSSQPSLSYEQYF. CDR3 in DNA: TGTGCCAGCAGCTCCCAGCCTAGTCTCTCCTACGAGCAGTACTTC. Full variable domain (missing parts from reference TRBV7-9 and TRBJ2-7): DTGVSQNPRHKITKRGQNVTFRCDPISEHNRLYWYRQTLGQGPEFLTYFQNEAQLEKSRLLSDRFSAERPKGSFSTLEIQRTEQGDSAMYLCASSSQPSLSYEQYFGPGTRLTVT.

The chain has TRBV9 and TRBJ2-2; D is possibly TRBD2 (6 bases). The CDR3 covers 16 residues. CDR1 is SGDLS and CDR2 is YYNGEE in the germline V gene. The V end lost 0 bases, the J end lost 7 bases, and 16 bases lay between the germline ends. CDR3 coding DNA: TGTGCCAGCAGCGTAGCTATGGAGGGCCTGGGCGGGGAGCTGTTTTTT. It encodes CASSVAMEGLGGELFF.

V gene TRBV18 combines with J gene TRBJ2-1; the D is unclear. V dropped 6 bases and J dropped 2 bases, with 11 bases sitting between them. The germline V gene encodes CDR1 KGHSH and CDR2 LQKENI. The CDR3 is made up of 14 amino acids. The CDR3 DNA is TGTGCCAGCTCGCTGGGCAGCCCCTACAATGAGCAGTTCTTC. The encoded protein is CASSLGSPYNEQFF.

This chain connects TRBV2 to TRBJ1-1, with TRBD1 matching over 7 bases. J was trimmed by 2 bases and V by 6 bases; bases with no gene match: 6. This CDR3 comprises 14 residues. In germline, CDR1 is SNHLY, CDR2 FYNNEI. The CDR3 bases are TGTGCCAGCAGCGACCCAGGGGGAAACACTGAAGCTTTCTTT. Translated: CASSDPGGNTEAFF.

The V and J genes are TRBV6-1 and TRBJ2-1; perhaps TRBD2 as D (6 bases). This CDR3 is 13 amino acids long. V was trimmed by 5 bases and J by 8 bases, leaving 13 bases between them. The germline gives CDR1 MNHNS, CDR2 SASEGT. The DNA for the CDR3 is TGTGCCAGCAGTCTTGGAGGGCCCGATGAGCAGTTCTTC. Translated: CASSLGGPDEQFF.

This clone has just one count. This rearrangement joins TRBV19 to TRBJ1-2, with TRBD1 matching 7 bases. CDR1 and CDR2 (germline): LNHDA, SQIVND (reference sequence). J was trimmed by 4 bases and V by 4 bases; bases with no gene match: 9. CDR3 length equals 15 residues. DNA of the CDR3: TGTGCCAGTAGTAATTCCGGGACAGTACTCTATGGCTACACCTTC. This encodes CASSNSGTVLYGYTF.

This chain uses TRBV19 with TRBJ1-5; possibly TRBD1 for D (5 bases). There are 13 residues in the CDR3. V lost 4 bases to trimming and J lost 4 bases, with 8 bases between them. Germline assignment: CDR1 LNHDA and CDR2 SQIVND (reference sequence). The CDR3 reads CASSKGINQPQHF. Here the CDR3 DNA reads TGTGCCAGTAGTAAGGGGATTAATCAGCCCCAGCATTTT.

The CDR3 coding sequence is TGCGCCAGCAGCCAAGGGGGAGGCAGGGGGCGGTACGAGCAGTACTTC. This sequence encodes CASSQGGGRGRYEQYF. The chain is built from TRBV4-1 and TRBJ2-7; TRBD1 agrees at 8 bases. J lost 4 bases, V lost 1 base, and 9 bases had no gene match. The CDR3 length is 16 residues. Germline V gene data show CDR1 as MGHRA and CDR2 as YSYEKL.

The rearrangement uses TRBV2 and TRBJ1-1; 7 bases match TRBD1. CDR3 length: 13 amino acids. Per the germline V gene, CDR1 is SNHLY and CDR2 is FYNNEI. After removal of 3 bases from V and 4 bases from J, the junction contained 2 bases not matched to a gene. The CDR3 nucleotides read TGTGCCAGCAGTGAGCAGGGGGTCACTGAAGCTTTCTTT. Encoded protein: CASSEQGVTEAFF. Drawing the rest from reference TRBV2 and TRBJ1-1, the complete variable domain is EPEVTQTPSHQVTQMGQEVILRCVPISNHLYFYWYRQILGQKVEFLVSFYNNEISEKSEIFDDQFSVERPDGSNFTLKIRSTKLEDSAMYFCASSEQGVTEAFFGQGTRLTVV.

The chain has TRBV29-1 and TRBJ2-3; tentatively, D is TRBD1 (6 bases). Germline V gene data show CDR1 as SQVTM and CDR2 as ANQGSEA. Trimming cost V 0 bases and J 3 bases, with 16 bases left between them. This CDR3 is 16 amino acids long. The CDR3 nucleotides read TGCAGCGTTGAAGAACTTGAGGGGGTTTTTACAGATACGCAGTATTTT. It yields the protein CSVEELEGVFTDTQYF.

The table lists this clone with a few counts. The rearrangement joins TRBV6-5 to TRBJ2-3; D possibly corresponds to TRBD1 (5 bases). V lost 4 bases and J 3 bases, leaving 14 bases between the germline ends. The CDR3 is 15 amino acids. The germline CDR1 and CDR2 sequences are MNHEY and SVGAGI. This CDR3 reads CASSSHTSGTDTQYF. In DNA form, the CDR3 reads TGTGCCAGCAGTTCACATACTTCAGGGACAGATACGCAGTATTTT.

The V call is TRBV5-1, the J call TRBJ2-3; a weak D match, TRBD2 (5 bases). V lost 0 bases to trimming and J lost 4 bases, with 12 bases between them. Germline CDR1 reads SGHRS; CDR2 reads YFSETQ. The CDR3 loop spans 15 amino acids. Here the CDR3 reads CASSLANGVADTQYF. The CDR3, as DNA: TGCGCCAGCAGCTTGGCCAACGGGGTAGCAGATACGCAGTATTTT.

The chain is built from TRBV5-8 and TRBJ2-7; 11 bases are a match to TRBD2. V lost 9 bases to trimming and J lost 1 base; unmatched junction nucleotides: 6. The CDR3 is 14 residues long. Germline values: CDR1 SGHTS, CDR2 YDEGEE. This chain's CDR3 is CATRGTSGSYEQYF. CDR3 sequence (DNA): TGTGCCACCCGGGGGACTAGCGGTTCCTACGAGCAGTACTTC.

This sequence joins TRBV9 and TRBJ1-6; 7 bases align to TRBD1. This CDR3 is 15 amino acids long. Trimming removed 3 bases from V and 8 bases from J; junction bases left unmatched: 8. Germline loops: CDR1 SGDLS, CDR2 YYNGEE. The CDR3, as DNA: TGTGCCAGCAGCGCTTCACAGGGGTCCGATTCACCCCTCCACTTT. It encodes CASSASQGSDSPLHF.

This clone came up a few times. V usage is TRBV7-8 and J usage is TRBJ2-2; 15 nucleotides align to TRBD2. Per germline, CDR1 SGHVS and CDR2 FQNEAQ. This CDR3 has 18 amino acids. V lost 4 bases to trimming and J lost 4 bases; unmatched junction nucleotides: 7. The CDR3 loop is CASSSGLAGGPRTGELFF. DNA of the CDR3: TGTGCCAGCAGCTCAGGACTAGCGGGAGGGCCCCGCACCGGGGAGCTGTTTTTT.

The chain carries TRBV4-3 and TRBJ2-7, with a weak D call TRBD2 (6 bases). In germline, CDR1 is LGHNA, CDR2 YSLEER. Trimming shortened V by 2 bases and J by 3 bases, and 17 bases separated the two germline ends. The CDR3 contains 16 residues. CDR3 bases: TGCGCCAGCAGCCAAAACACTGCGGGATTCCTCTACGAGCAGTACTTC. Protein product: CASSQNTAGFLYEQYF.

The chain combines TRBV6-1 with TRBJ2-3; tentatively, D is TRBD2 (6 bases). This CDR3 spans 11 amino acids. Trimming took 8 bases from V and 6 from J, leaving 9 bases between them. Germline CDR1 is MNHNS and CDR2 is SASEGT. The chain's CDR3 is CASAGPDTQYF. In DNA form, the CDR3 reads TGTGCCAGCGCGGGGCCGGATACGCAGTATTTT.

This clone was detected only once. The chain carries TRBV27 and TRBJ2-2, with TRBD1 as a possible D gene (6 bases). Germline values: CDR1 MNHEY, CDR2 SMNVEV (reference sequence). This CDR3 is built from 15 residues. The V gene lost 1 base and the J gene lost 1 base, with 7 bases spanning the gap. CDR3 sequence reads: CASSLLQGNTGELFF. Here the CDR3 DNA reads TGTGCCAGCAGTTTATTACAGGGGAACACCGGGGAGCTGTTTTTT.

The chain uses TRBV28 and TRBJ2-7, with D possibly TRBD1 on 5 matching bases. The CDR3 runs to 14 residues. The V end was cut by 6 bases, the J end by 0 bases, with 12 bases between. Germline CDR1 and CDR2: MDHEN and SYDVKM. The CDR3, as DNA: TGTGCCAGCAGCCAAACAGGAAGCTCCTACGAGCAGTACTTC. Translating it yields CASSQTGSSYEQYF.

This chain links TRBV6-5 with TRBJ1-4; D gene ambiguous. CDR3 length equals 13 residues. The V end was cut by 2 bases, the J end by 4 bases, with 5 bases between. From germline, CDR1 is MNHEY and CDR2 SVGAGI. The CDR3 region is CASSYEVNEKLFF. The DNA of the CDR3 is TGTGCCAGCAGTTACGAGGTTAATGAAAAACTGTTTTTT.

A single count supports this clone. V and J are TRBV4-1 and TRBJ1-5; maybe TRBD1 (5 bases). V was trimmed by 4 bases and J by 5 bases, leaving 18 bases between them. The length of the CDR3 is 16 residues. The germline gives CDR1 MGHRA, CDR2 YSYEKL. The CDR3 DNA reads as TGCGCCAGCAGCCTTTACGCGGGGGGGGGAGATCAGCCCCAGCATTTT. As protein: CASSLYAGGGDQPQHF.

The rearrangement joins TRBV7-9 to TRBJ2-7, with a possible D match to TRBD2 (6 bases). This CDR3 has 16 residues. CDR1 SEHNR and CDR2 FQNEAQ come from the germline V gene (reference sequence). V dropped 3 bases and J dropped 5 bases, with 20 bases sitting between them. The CDR3 DNA sequence: TGTGCCAGCAGCTTCTTTACCCGGGACGCGGGGCACGAGCAGTACTTC. It yields the protein CASSFFTRDAGHEQYF.

The V gene is TRBV7-9, the J gene TRBJ1-1, with 7 positions matching TRBD1. Losses at the gene ends were 3 bases for V and 0 bases for J; bases not matched to a gene: 1. Germline V CDR1 and CDR2: SEHNR, FQNEAQ (reference sequence). This CDR3 is 14 amino acids long. The CDR3 is CASSLGQLNTEAFF. The CDR3 nucleotides are TGTGCCAGCAGCTTGGGACAGCTGAACACTGAAGCTTTCTTT.

The CDR3 DNA follows: TGCAGCGCCTTATCAACGACTAGCAGAAACCCAGAGCTGTTTTTT. Protein sequence: CSALSTTSRNPELFF. The chain combines TRBV29-1 with TRBJ2-2; 7 bases are shared with TRBD2. The CDR3 covers 15 residues. The V and J ends lost 7 bases and 11 bases, in that order; junction bases with no gene match: 19. CDR1 SQVTM and CDR2 ANQGSEA come from the germline V gene.

This rearrangement joins TRBV10-3 to TRBJ2-5, with 9 bases identical to TRBD1. The CDR3 length is 13 residues. The V gene end was trimmed by 7 bases and the J gene end by 4 bases; junction bases not matched to a gene: 4. Looked up from germline, CDR1 is ENHRY and CDR2 is SYGVKD. The CDR3 bases are TGTGCCATCATGGGACAGGGACGAGAGACCCAGTACTTC. Protein product: CAIMGQGRETQYF.

The V and J genes are TRBV5-4 and TRBJ1-1; weak D call: TRBD1 (5 bases). The CDR3 is made up of 15 amino acids. The germline V gene encodes CDR1 SGHNT and CDR2 YYREEE (reference sequence). V lost 0 bases to trimming and J lost 0 bases, with 9 bases between them. The CDR3 coding sequence is TGTGCCAGCAGCTTGGTCCAGGGAATGAACACTGAAGCTTTCTTT. Protein product: CASSLVQGMNTEAFF.